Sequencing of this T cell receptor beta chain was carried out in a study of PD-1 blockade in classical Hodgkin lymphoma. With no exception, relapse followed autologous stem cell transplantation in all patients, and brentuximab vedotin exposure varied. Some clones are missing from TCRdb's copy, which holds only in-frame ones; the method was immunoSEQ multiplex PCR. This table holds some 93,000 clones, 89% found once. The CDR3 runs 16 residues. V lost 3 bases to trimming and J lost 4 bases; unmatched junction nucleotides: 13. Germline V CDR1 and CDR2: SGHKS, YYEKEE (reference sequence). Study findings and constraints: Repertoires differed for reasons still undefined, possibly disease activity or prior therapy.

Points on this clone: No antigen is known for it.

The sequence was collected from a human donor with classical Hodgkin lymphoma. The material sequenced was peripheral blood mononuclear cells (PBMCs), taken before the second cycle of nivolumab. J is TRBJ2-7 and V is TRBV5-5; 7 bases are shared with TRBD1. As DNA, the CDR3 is TGTGCCAGCAGCTCGAAGGGACAGAGGGATTTGTACGAGCAGTACTTC. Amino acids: CASSSKGQRDLYEQYF.